This T cell receptor beta chain appears in the sequencing data of a study of T cell responses to AZD1222 COVID-19 vaccine. The CDR3 is made up of 15 amino acids. V was pared by 3 bases and J by 2 bases, with 13 bases between. Per germline, CDR1 SGHNT and CDR2 YYREEE (reference sequence). Some clones are missing from TCRdb's copy, which holds only in-frame ones; the method was immunoSEQ multiplex PCR. The data hold roughly 150,000 clones, with about 85% observed a single time. With respect to this clone: What it recognizes is unknown.

The study, taken as a whole, reports: Reports indicate that nearly half of spike-specific TCRs are directed at unmutated variant regions. Just six people given AZD1222 tested seropositive at baseline. Most donors were white British and more were female, and clonal diversity was possibly underestimated.

This sequence was found in an adult who had recovered from COVID-19. The chain has TRBV5-4 and TRBJ2-3; tentative D call: TRBD2 (6 bases). Sequenced here: peripheral blood, sampled after recovery from COVID-19. The CDR3 spells CASSSSTGLTDTQYF. The CDR3 nucleotides are TGTGCCAGCAGCTCGTCTACGGGACTCACAGATACGCAGTATTTT.